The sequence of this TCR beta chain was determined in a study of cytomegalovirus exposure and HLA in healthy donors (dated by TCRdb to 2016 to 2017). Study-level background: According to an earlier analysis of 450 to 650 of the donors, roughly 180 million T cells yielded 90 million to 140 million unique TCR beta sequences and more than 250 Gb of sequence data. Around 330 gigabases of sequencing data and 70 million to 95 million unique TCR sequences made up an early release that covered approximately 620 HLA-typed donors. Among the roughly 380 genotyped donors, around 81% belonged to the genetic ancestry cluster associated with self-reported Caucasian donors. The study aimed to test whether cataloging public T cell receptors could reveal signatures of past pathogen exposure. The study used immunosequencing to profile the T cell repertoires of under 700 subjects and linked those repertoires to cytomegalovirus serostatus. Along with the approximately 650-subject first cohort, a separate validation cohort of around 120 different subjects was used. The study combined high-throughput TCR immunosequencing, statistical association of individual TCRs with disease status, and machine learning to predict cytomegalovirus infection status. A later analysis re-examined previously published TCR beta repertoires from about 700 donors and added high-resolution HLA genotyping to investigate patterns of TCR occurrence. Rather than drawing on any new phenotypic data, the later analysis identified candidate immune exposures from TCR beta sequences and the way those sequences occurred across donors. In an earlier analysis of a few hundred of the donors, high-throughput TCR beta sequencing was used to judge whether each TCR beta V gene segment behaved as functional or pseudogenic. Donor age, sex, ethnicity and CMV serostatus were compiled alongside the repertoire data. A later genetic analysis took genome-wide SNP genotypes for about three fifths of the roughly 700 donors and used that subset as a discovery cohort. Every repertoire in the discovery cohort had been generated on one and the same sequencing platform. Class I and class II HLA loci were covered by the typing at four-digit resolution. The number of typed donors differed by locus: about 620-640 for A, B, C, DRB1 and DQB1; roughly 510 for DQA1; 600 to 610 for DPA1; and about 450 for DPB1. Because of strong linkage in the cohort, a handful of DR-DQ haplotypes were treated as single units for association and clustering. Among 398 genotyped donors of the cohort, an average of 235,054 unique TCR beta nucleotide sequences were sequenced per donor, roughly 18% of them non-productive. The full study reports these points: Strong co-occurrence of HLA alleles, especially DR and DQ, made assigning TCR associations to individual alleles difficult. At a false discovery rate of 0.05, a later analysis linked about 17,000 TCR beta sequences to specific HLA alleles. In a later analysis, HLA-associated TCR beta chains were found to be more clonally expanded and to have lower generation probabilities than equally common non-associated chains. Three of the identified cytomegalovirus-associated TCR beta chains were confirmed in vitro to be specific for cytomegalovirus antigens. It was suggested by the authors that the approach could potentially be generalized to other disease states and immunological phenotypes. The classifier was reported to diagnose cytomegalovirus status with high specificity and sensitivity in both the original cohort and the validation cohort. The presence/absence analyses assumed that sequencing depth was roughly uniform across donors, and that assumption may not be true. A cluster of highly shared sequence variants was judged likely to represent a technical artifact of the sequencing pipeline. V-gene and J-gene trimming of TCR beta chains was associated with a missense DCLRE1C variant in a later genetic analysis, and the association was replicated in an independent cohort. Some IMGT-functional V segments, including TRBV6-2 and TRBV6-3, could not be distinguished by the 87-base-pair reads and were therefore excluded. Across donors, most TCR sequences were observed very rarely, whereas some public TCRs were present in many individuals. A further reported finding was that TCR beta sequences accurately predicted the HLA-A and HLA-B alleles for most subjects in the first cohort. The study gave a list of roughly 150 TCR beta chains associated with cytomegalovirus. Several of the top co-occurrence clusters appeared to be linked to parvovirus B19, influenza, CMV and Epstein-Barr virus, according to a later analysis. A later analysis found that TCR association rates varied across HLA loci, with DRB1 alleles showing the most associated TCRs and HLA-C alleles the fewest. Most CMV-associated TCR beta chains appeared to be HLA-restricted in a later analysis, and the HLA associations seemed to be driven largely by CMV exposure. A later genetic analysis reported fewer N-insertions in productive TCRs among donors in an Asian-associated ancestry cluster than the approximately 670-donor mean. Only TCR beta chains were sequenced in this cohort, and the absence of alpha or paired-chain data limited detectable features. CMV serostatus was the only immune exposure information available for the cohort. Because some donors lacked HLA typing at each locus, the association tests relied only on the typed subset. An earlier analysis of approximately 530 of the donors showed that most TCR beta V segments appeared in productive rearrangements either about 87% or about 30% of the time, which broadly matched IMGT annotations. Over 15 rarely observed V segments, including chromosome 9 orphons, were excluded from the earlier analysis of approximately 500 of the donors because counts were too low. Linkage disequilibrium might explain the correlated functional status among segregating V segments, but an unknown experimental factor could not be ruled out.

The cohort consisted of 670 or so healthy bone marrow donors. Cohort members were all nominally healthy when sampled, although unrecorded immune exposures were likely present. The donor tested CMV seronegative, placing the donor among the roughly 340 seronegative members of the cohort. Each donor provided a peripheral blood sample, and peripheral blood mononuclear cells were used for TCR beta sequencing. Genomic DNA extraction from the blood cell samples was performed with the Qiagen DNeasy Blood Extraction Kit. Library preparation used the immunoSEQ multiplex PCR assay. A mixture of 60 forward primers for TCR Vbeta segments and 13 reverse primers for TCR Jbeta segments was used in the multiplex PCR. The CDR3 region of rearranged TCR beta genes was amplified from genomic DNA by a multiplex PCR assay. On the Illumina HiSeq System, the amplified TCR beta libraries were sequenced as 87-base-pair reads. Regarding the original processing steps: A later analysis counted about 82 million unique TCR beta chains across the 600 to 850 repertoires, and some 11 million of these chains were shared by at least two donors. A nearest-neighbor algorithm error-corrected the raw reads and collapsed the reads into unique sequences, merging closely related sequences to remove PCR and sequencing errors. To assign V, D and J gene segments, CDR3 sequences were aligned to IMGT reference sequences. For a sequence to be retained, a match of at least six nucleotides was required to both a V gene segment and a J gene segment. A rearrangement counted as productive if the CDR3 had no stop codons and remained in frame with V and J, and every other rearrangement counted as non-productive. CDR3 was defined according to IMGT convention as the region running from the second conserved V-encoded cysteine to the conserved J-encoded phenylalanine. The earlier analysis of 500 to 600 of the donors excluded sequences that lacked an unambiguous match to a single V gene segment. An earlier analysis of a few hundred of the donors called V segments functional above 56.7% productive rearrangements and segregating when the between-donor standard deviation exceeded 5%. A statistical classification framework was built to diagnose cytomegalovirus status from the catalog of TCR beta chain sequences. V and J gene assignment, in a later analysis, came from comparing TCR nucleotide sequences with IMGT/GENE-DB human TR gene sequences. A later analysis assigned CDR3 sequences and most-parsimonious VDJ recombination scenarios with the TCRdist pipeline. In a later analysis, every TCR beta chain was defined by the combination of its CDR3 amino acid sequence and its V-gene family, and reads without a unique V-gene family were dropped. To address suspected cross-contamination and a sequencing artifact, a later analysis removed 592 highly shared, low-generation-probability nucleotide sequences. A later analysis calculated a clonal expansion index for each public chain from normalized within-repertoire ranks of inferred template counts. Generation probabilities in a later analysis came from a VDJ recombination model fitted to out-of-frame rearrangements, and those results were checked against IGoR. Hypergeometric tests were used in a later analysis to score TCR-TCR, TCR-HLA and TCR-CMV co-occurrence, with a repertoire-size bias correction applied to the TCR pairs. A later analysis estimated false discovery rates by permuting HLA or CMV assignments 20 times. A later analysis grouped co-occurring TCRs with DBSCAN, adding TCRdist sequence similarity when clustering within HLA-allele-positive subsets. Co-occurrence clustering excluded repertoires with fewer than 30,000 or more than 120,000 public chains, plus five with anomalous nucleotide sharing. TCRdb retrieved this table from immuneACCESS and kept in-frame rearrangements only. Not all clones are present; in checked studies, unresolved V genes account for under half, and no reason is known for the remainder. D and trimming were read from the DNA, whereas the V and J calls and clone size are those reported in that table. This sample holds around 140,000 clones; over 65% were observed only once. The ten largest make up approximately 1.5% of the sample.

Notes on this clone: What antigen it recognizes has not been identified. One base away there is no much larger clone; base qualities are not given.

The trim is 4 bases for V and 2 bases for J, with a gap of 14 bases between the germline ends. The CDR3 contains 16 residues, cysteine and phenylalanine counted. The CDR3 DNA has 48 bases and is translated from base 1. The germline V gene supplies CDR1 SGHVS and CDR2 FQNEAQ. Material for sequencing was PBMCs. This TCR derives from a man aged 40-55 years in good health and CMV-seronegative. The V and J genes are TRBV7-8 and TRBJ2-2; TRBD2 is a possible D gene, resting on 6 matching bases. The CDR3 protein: CASSSLGGENTGELFF. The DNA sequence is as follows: TGTGCCAGCAGCTCCCTCGGGGGAGAAAACACCGGGGAGCTGTTTTTT.